These 23 T cell receptor beta chains were all obtained from the same sample, sequenced in a study of T cell repertoires in cytomegalovirus infection. TCRdb re-analysed the reads in MiXCR, keeping a single row per CDR3 protein. The table lists fewer than 200,000 distinct CDR3 sequences, roughly a fifth of them singletons, with about 25% in the top ten. Antigen specificity for these receptors is unknown. The source material was CD8+ T cells from cultured PBMCs, sampled from culture after CMV antigen stimulation. These receptors were taken from a human donor in good health (CMV status not recorded). Some clones in this sample may be carry-over from other donors' samples.

The chain couples TRBV7-2 to TRBJ1-2; 7 bases match TRBD1. The CDR3 runs to 18 residues. Germline V CDR1 and CDR2: SGHTA, FQGNSA. V lost 5 bases and J lost 0; bases outside the gene matches: 15. In nucleotides, the CDR3 is TGTGCCAGCAGCCCCCTCCGGACAGGTTGGGGGGCTAACTATGGCTACACCTTC. Protein sequence: CASSPLRTGWGANYGYTF.

V usage is TRBV20-1 and J usage is TRBJ2-7; D is unclear. The CDR3 is 15 residues long. Germline assignment: CDR1 DFQATT and CDR2 SNEGSKA (reference sequence). The germline V and J ends were trimmed by 3 bases and 5 bases, with 20 bases remaining between them. CDR3 loop: CSARDTEEVNHEQYF. The DNA for the CDR3 is TGCAGTGCTAGGGATACGGAAGAGGTAAATCACGAGCAGTACTTC.

The chain carries TRBV27 and TRBJ1-4; TRBD1 agrees at 7 bases. CDR1 MNHEY and CDR2 SMNVEV come from the germline V gene (reference sequence). The CDR3 sequence is 16 residues long. Trimming removed 6 bases from V and 2 bases from J; junction bases left unmatched: 9. DNA for the CDR3: TGTGCCAGCAGAGCGACAGGGTCGGGGACTAATGAAAAACTGTTTTTT. Translated, it gives CASRATGSGTNEKLFF.

The genes are TRBV12-3 or TRBV12-4 and TRBJ1-2; possibly TRBD1 for D (5 bases). This CDR3 is 14 amino acids long. V was pared by 3 bases and J by 4 bases, with 12 bases between. CDR3 region: CASSLGVLSYGYTF. Written as DNA, the CDR3 is TGTGCCAGCAGTTTGGGGGTCCTCTCCTATGGCTACACCTTC.

The chain has TRBV29-1 and TRBJ2-7; D uncertain. V was shortened by 7 bases and J by 0 bases, with 7 bases between the two germline ends. Germline CDR1 SQVTM, CDR2 ANQGSEA. This CDR3 contains 11 residues. CDR3 loop: CSETCSYEQYF. CDR3 nucleotides: TGCAGCGAAACGTGCTCCTACGAGCAGTACTTC.

This clonotype occurred a few times. This sequence joins TRBV6-1 and TRBJ1-1; 7 bases line up with TRBD1. V gave up 3 bases and J gave up 1 base; unmatched junction bases: 5. CDR1 MNHNS and CDR2 SASEGT come from the germline V gene. CDR3 length: 15 residues. The CDR3 sequence: CASSDLQGPNTEAFF. CDR3 coding DNA: TGTGCCAGCAGTGACCTACAGGGGCCGAACACTGAAGCTTTCTTT.

The sample holds one count of this clonotype. The J gene is TRBJ2-5, the V gene TRBV6-1; D is unresolved. Trimming cost V 1 base and J 5 bases, with 8 bases left between them. The germline V gene encodes CDR1 MNHNS and CDR2 SASEGT. This CDR3 has 13 amino acids. The CDR3 DNA reads as TGTGCCAGCAGTGAAGAGCAGTGGGAGACCCAGTACTTC. Translated, it gives CASSEEQWETQYF.

The chain employs TRBV4-3 and TRBJ2-7, with 10 bases identical to TRBD1. This CDR3 spans 15 amino acids. Germline CDR1 and CDR2: LGHNA and YSLEER. V was pared by 0 bases and J by 5 bases, with 4 bases of the junction left unmatched. The CDR3 reads CASSQERDRGHEQYF. The CDR3 nucleotides are TGCGCCAGCAGCCAAGAAAGGGACAGGGGACACGAGCAGTACTTC.

This clonotype was observed a handful of times. V gene TRBV4-3 combines with J gene TRBJ2-7; 8 positions agree with TRBD2. The trim removed 0 bases at V and 2 bases at J, leaving 9 bases unmatched. Germline V gives CDR1 LGHNA, CDR2 YSLEER. There are 17 residues in the CDR3. For the CDR3, the DNA is TGCGCCAGCAGCCAAGATCCCTTCGACGGGGGGGCCTACGAGCAGTACTTC. It is translated as CASSQDPFDGGAYEQYF.

The genes are TRBV7-9 and TRBJ2-1; TRBD2 matches at 8 bases. In germline, CDR1 is SEHNR, CDR2 FQNEAQ (reference sequence). After removal of 7 bases from V and 8 bases from J, the junction contained 10 bases not matched to a gene. This CDR3 spans 14 amino acids. DNA for the CDR3: TGTGCCAGCATCCCCGGGGGGGGCCTCCATGAGCAGTTCTTC. As protein: CASIPGGGLHEQFF.

This rearrangement joins TRBV19 to TRBJ1-5; a possible D gene is TRBD1 (5 bases). V shed 3 bases and J shed 4 bases, with 16 bases lying between them. The CDR3 runs 16 residues. CDR1 and CDR2 from the germline V gene are LNHDA and SQIVND (reference sequence). The CDR3 DNA reads as TGTGCCAGTAGTATTGGAGTAGGGGTGAGTAATCAGCCCCAGCATTTT. Translated: CASSIGVGVSNQPQHF.

CDR3 DNA sequence: TGTGCCAGTTGGAGGTGGGATACGCAGTATTTT. It codes for CASWRWDTQYF. The chain is built from TRBV6-8 and TRBJ2-3; possible D gene TRBD2, 5 bases. Per germline, CDR1 MNHGY and CDR2 SAAAGT. Between the trimmed V and J ends, which lost 9 bases and 6 bases, there was a span of 10 bases. The CDR3 contains 11 residues.

In this sample, this clonotype turned up a few times. V and J are TRBV18 and TRBJ2-3; D unresolved. Trimming left V 2 bases short and J 1 base short, with 13 bases between. The CDR3 extends over 16 amino acids. Germline values: CDR1 KGHSH, CDR2 LQKENI. CDR3 residues: CASSPEHQPGTDTQYF. CDR3 DNA sequence: TGTGCCAGCTCACCAGAACACCAACCCGGCACAGATACGCAGTATTTT.

In this sample, this clonotype turned up a few times. This sequence joins TRBV27 and TRBJ1-4, with D maybe TRBD1 (5 bases). CDR3 size: 14 residues. Trimming shortened V by 3 bases and J by 2 bases, and 7 bases separated the two germline ends. The germline gives CDR1 MNHEY, CDR2 SMNVEV (reference sequence). The CDR3: CASSFRQTNEKLFF. CDR3 nucleotide sequence: TGTGCCAGCAGTTTCCGACAGACTAATGAAAAACTGTTTTTT.

V is TRBV6-2 or TRBV6-3 and J is TRBJ2-1; the D gene is possibly TRBD2 (5 bases). CDR3 length: 11 amino acids. Looked up from germline, CDR1 is MNHEY and CDR2 is SVGEGT. Trimming took off 6 bases at V and 8 bases at J, with 8 bases between the two ends. DNA for the CDR3: TGTGCCAGCAGACTAGGGTATGAGCAGTTCTTC. This codes for CASRLGYEQFF.

The rearrangement joins TRBV7-9 to TRBJ2-7, with D maybe TRBD1 (6 bases). Looked up from germline, CDR1 is SEHNR and CDR2 is FQNEAQ (reference sequence). The V gene lost 3 bases and the J gene lost 0 bases, with 15 bases spanning the gap. The CDR3 consists of 16 residues. As DNA, the CDR3 is TGTGCCAGCAGCTTGGCAGGGGCTGGGAGCTCCTACGAGCAGTACTTC. Translation: CASSLAGAGSSYEQYF.

This sequence joins TRBV12-3 or TRBV12-4 and TRBJ1-2, with 7 bases matching TRBD1. The CDR3 runs 12 residues. With 6 bases clipped from V and 4 bases from J, the junction kept 2 bases outside the gene matches. CDR3 amino acids: CASSDRAYGYTF. DNA of the CDR3: TGTGCCAGCAGCGACAGGGCCTATGGCTACACCTTC.

This clonotype was observed a handful of times. V gene TRBV7-8 combines with J gene TRBJ1-5; 7 bases are a match to TRBD1. CDR1 is SGHVS and CDR2 is FQNEAQ in the germline V gene. The CDR3 has 15 residues. V dropped 7 bases and J dropped 2; count of bases not matched to a gene: 8. CDR3 loop: CASIQGGRGNQPQHF. The DNA of the CDR3 is TGTGCCAGCATCCAAGGGGGCAGGGGCAATCAGCCCCAGCATTTT.

The V and J genes are TRBV11-2 and TRBJ2-7, with 15 bases that match TRBD2. Germline-derived CDR1 and CDR2 are SGHAT and FQNNGV. V gave up 6 bases and J gave up 5 bases; unmatched junction bases: 5. This CDR3 region has 15 residues. CDR3 in amino acids: CASSLGLAGGHEQYF. In nucleotides, the CDR3 is TGTGCCAGCAGTTTGGGACTAGCGGGGGGTCACGAGCAGTACTTC.

The chain is built from TRBV5-5 and TRBJ2-7; no clear D. This CDR3 region has 13 residues. From germline, CDR1 is SGHKS and CDR2 YYEKEE (reference sequence). V shed 2 bases and J shed 6 bases, with 12 bases lying between them. The CDR3 is CASSFTAYSEQYF. CDR3 nucleotides: TGTGCCAGCAGCTTCACGGCGTACTCCGAGCAGTACTTC.

This chain joins TRBV7-2 and TRBJ1-5; 11 bases line up with TRBD1. The J segment lost 2 bases and the V segment lost 2 bases, leaving 2 bases of the junction unmatched. This CDR3 has 16 amino acids. Germline-derived CDR1 and CDR2 are SGHTA and FQGNSA. The CDR3 nucleotides read TGTGCCAGCAGCTTATGGGGACAGGGGGGCAATCAGCCCCAGCATTTT. This encodes CASSLWGQGGNQPQHF. Based on the CDR3 plus reference TRBV7-2 and TRBJ1-5, the full variable domain is GAGVSQSPSNKVTEKGKDVELRCDPISGHTALYWYRQSLGQGLEFLIYFQGNSAPDKSGLPSDRFSAERTGGSVSTLTIQRTQQEDSAVYLCASSLWGQGGNQPQHFGDGTRLSIL.

The CDR3 is CSVLGRGVGGNTIYF. The CDR3, as DNA: TGCAGCGTTCTGGGAAGGGGCGTTGGTGGAAACACCATATATTTT. The rearrangement links TRBV29-1 to TRBJ1-3; possible D gene TRBD1, 5 bases. This CDR3 has 15 residues. The germline V and J ends were trimmed by 5 bases and 3 bases, with 17 bases remaining between them. CDR1 is SQVTM and CDR2 is ANQGSEA in the germline V gene.

The chain uses TRBV6-5 and TRBJ2-1; D unclear. Germline values: CDR1 MNHEY, CDR2 SVGAGI. Trimming shortened V by 4 bases and J by 8 bases, and 15 bases separated the two germline ends. The CDR3 covers 14 residues. Here the CDR3 reads CASSSLGNVYEQFF. In nucleotides, the CDR3 is TGTGCCAGCAGTTCCCTGGGCAACGTCTATGAGCAGTTCTTC.